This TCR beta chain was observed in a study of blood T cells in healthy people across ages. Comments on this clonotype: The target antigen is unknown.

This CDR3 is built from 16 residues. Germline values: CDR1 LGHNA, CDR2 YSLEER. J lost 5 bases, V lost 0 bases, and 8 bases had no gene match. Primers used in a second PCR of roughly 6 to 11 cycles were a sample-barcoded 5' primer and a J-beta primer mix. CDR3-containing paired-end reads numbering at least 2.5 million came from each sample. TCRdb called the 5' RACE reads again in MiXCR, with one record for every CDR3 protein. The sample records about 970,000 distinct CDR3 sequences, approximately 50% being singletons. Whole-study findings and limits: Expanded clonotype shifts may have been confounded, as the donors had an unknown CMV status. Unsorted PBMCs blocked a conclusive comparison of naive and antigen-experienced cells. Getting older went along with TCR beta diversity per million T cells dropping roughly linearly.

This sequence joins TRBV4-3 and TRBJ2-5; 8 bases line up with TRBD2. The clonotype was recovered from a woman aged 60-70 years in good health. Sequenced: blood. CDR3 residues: CASSQDLAGQAETQYF. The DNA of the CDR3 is TGCGCCAGCAGCCAAGATCTAGCGGGTCAAGCGGAGACCCAGTACTTC.